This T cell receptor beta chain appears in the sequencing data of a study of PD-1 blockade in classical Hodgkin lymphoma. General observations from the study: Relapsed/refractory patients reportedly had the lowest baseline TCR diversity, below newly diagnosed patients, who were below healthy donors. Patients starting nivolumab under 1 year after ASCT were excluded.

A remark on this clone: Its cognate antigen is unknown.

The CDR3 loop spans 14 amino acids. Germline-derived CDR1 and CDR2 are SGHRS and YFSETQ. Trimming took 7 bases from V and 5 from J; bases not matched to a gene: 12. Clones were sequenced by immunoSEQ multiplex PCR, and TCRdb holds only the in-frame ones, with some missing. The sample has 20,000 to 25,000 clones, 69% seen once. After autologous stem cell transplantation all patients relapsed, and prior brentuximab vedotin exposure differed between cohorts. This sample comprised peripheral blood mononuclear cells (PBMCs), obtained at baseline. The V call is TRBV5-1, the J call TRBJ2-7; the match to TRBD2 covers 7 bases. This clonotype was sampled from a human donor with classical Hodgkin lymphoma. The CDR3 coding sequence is TGCGCCAGCGGGAGAGGGGCTAGCGGAAACGAGCAGTACTTC. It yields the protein CASGRGASGNEQYF.